This T cell receptor (beta chain) stems from a study of T cells after yellow fever vaccination. TCRdb analysed the 5' RACE reads with MiXCR anew, one entry per CDR3 protein. The table has under 500,000 distinct CDR3 sequences, about 19% seen once. This sequence originates from a young man who received the YFV17D yellow fever vaccine. Sequencing was performed on PBMCs, taken before the yellow fever booster vaccination.

CDR3 DNA sequence: TGTGCCAGCAGTTACGCCACGGGACTTAACTACAATGAGCAGTTCTTC. Amino acid sequence: CASSYATGLNYNEQFF. This chain uses TRBV6-5 with TRBJ2-1; tentatively, D is TRBD2 (6 bases). With 2 bases removed from V and 3 bases from J, the gap between germline ends came to 14 bases. CDR3 length: 16 residues. Germline CDR1 reads MNHEY; CDR2 reads SVGAGI.